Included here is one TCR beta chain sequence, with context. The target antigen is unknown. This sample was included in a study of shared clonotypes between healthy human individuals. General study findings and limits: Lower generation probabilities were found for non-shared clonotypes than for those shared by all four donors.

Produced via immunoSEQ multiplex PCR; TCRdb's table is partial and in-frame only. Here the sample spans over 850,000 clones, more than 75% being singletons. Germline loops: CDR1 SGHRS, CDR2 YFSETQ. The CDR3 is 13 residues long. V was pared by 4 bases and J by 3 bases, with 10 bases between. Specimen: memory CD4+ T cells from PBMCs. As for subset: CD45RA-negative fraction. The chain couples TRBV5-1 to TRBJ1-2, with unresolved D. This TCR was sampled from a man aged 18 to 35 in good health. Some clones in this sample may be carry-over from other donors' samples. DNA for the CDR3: TGCGCCAGCAGCAAGACGGAATACTATGGCTACACCTTC. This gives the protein CASSKTEYYGYTF.